This T cell receptor beta chain was captured in a study of glioma-infiltrating T cells after dendritic cell vaccination. About the study: Treatment, given 2003 to 2012, was autologous tumor lysate-pulsed dendritic cell vaccination. Monocyte-derived dendritic cells, cultured seven days with IL-4 and GM-CSF, were pulsed with autologous tumor lysate.

Amplification used 60 V beta primers and 13 J beta primers. Sequencing was performed with immunoSEQ multiplex PCR; in TCRdb, only in-frame clones are kept and a portion is missing. The data hold around 10,000 clones, with about four fifths observed a single time. Time point here: after dendritic cell vaccination, including at tumor progression/relapse. Isocitrate dehydrogenase mutation was absent in all glioblastoma patients. Between the trimmed V and J ends, which lost 8 bases and 3 bases, there was a span of 14 bases. Germline CDR1 and CDR2: MNHNS and SASEGT. This CDR3 is built from 13 residues. The clonotype comes from a human donor with glioblastoma. The specimen was blood, collected after dendritic cell vaccination. The V gene is TRBV6-1, the J gene TRBJ2-7; the D gene is possibly TRBD1 (6 bases). CDR3 DNA: TGTGCCAGCCCTGGGGGACAAAACTACGAGCAGTACTTC. Protein sequence: CASPGGQNYEQYF.